Here is one T cell receptor (beta chain) with its context. Its specificity is not known. The data were taken from a study of radiotherapy plus CTLA-4 blockade in lung cancer. Across the study: There were objective responses in 18% of patients, and roughly 32% had disease control. Study-level findings and limits: Expansion in blood of tumor-derived TCR clones was seen after radiotherapy plus ipilimumab.

Ipilimumab CTLA-4 blockade and focal radiation were given to patients with chemo-refractory metastatic non-small-cell lung cancer. Only in-frame clones appear in the TCRdb table, and some are missing; sequencing was by immunoSEQ multiplex PCR. In the table there are some 64,000 clones, less than 85% of which are singletons. This sample comprised peripheral blood, obtained from a patient treated with radiotherapy plus ipilimumab. This TCR was recovered from a human donor with non-small cell lung cancer whose response to radiotherapy plus ipilimumab could not be evaluated. Some clones in this sample may be carry-over from other donors' samples.

CDR3: CASSLGRGEQYF. The CDR3 coding sequence is TGTGCCAGCAGCTTAGGCCGAGGGGAGCAGTACTTC. The chain is built from TRBV5-4 and TRBJ2-7; TRBD2 might be the D (5 bases). V lost 2 bases and J lost 7, with 10 bases in between. The germline V gene has CDR1 SGHNT and CDR2 YYREEE (reference sequence). The CDR3 loop spans 12 amino acids.